The 19 T cell receptor beta chains listed next were all sequenced from one sample in a study of shared clonotypes between healthy human individuals. Naive CD8 cells were CD45RO-negative, positively selected for CCR7, excluding terminally differentiated effector memory CD45RA+ cells. The method was immunoSEQ multiplex PCR; TCRdb's version includes in-frame clones alone and lacks a portion of them. The sample contains fewer than 1 million clones, 96% of which appear only once. The sequencing sample was made of naive CD8+ T cells sorted from blood. The receptors here all came from a man younger than 45 in good health.

The chain joins TRBV6-6 to TRBJ1-1; 8 bases match TRBD1. There are 12 residues in the CDR3. Germline V lookup: CDR1 MNHNY, CDR2 SVGAGI (reference sequence). Trimming at V came to 7 bases and at J to 11 bases, leaving 9 bases not matched to a gene. DNA of the CDR3: TGTGCCAGCACCGATGACAGGGGAATGGCTTTCTTT. It yields the protein CASTDDRGMAFF.

This clone was found a few times. This sequence joins TRBV5-1 and TRBJ2-3; D possibly corresponds to TRBD2 (6 bases). V lost 4 bases and J 2 bases, leaving 14 bases between the germline ends. The CDR3 is 15 amino acids. Germline CDR1 SGHRS, CDR2 YFSETQ. The CDR3 reads CASSPFGTPTDTQYF. As DNA, the CDR3 is TGCGCCAGCAGCCCTTTCGGGACTCCCACAGATACGCAGTATTTT.

This sequence joins TRBV14 and TRBJ2-3, with D unclear. The germline V gene has CDR1 SGHDN and CDR2 FVKESK. The CDR3 consists of 17 residues. The V gene lost 2 bases and the J gene lost 0 bases, with 15 bases spanning the gap. CDR3 in amino acids: CASSQLERTSSTDTQYF. The CDR3 nucleotides are TGTGCCAGCAGCCAACTGGAACGGACCTCTAGCACAGATACGCAGTATTTT. The entire variable domain, with the rest obtained from reference TRBV14 and TRBJ2-3, is as follows: EAGVTQFPSHSVIEKGQTVTLRCDPISGHDNLYWYRRVMGKEIKFLLHFVKESKQDESGMPNNRFLAERTGGTYSTLKVQPAELEDSGVYFCASSQLERTSSTDTQYFGPGTRLTVL.

V and J are TRBV27 and TRBJ2-1; the match to TRBD1 covers 8 bases. Trimming took 5 bases from V and 0 from J; bases not matched to a gene: 6. The germline gives CDR1 MNHEY, CDR2 SMNVEV (reference sequence). CDR3 length equals 16 residues. The CDR3 DNA reads as TGTGCCAGCAGTAGACAGGGGATTAGCTCCTACAATGAGCAGTTCTTC. The encoded protein is CASSRQGISSYNEQFF.

J is TRBJ2-3 and V is TRBV14, with 7 positions matching TRBD1. V lost 0 bases to trimming and J lost 2 bases; unmatched junction nucleotides: 8. Germline CDR1 reads SGHDN; CDR2 reads FVKESK. The CDR3 runs 17 residues. Written as DNA, the CDR3 is TGTGCCAGCAGCCAAGATCCCCCACAGGGGCACACAGATACGCAGTATTTT. The encoded protein is CASSQDPPQGHTDTQYF.

V usage is TRBV2 and J usage is TRBJ2-1; D unclear. Germline CDR1 is SNHLY and CDR2 is FYNNEI. V lost 10 bases and J lost 5, with 12 bases in between. The CDR3 extends over 12 amino acids. The DNA for the CDR3 is TGTGCCACCACAAGACTTGACAATGAGCAGTTCTTC. As protein: CATTRLDNEQFF.

The chain links TRBV28 to TRBJ2-7, with D possibly matching TRBD2 (6 bases). Trimming left V 5 bases short and J 4 bases short, with 18 bases between. Germline CDR1 is MDHEN and CDR2 is SYDVKM. The CDR3 spans 15 residues. CDR3 in DNA: TGTGCCAGCAGTGGCAAATGGGACTGGCTATACGAGCAGTACTTC. Its translation: CASSGKWDWLYEQYF.

Comments on this clone: The sample holds other DNA sequences that translate to the same CDR3. J is TRBJ2-1 and V is TRBV11-2, with 7 nucleotides matching TRBD2. After removal of 3 bases from V and 8 bases from J, the junction contained 1 base not matched to a gene. Germline assignment: CDR1 SGHAT and CDR2 FQNNGV. The CDR3 consists of 12 residues. The CDR3, as DNA: TGTGCCAGCAGCTTGGGAGGGGATGAGCAGTTCTTC. Amino acids: CASSLGGDEQFF.

This clone has a single count. Different DNA sequences within this sample yield the same CDR3. The V call is TRBV7-9, the J call TRBJ2-7; TRBD2 might be the D (7 bases). The V and J ends lost 5 bases and 6 bases respectively, with 11 bases between them. The CDR3 totals 12 residues. CDR1 and CDR2 (germline): SEHNR, FQNEAQ (reference sequence). The CDR3 nucleotides read TGTGCCAGCAGCCGAGGGGGGGCCGAGCAGTACTTC. Protein sequence: CASSRGGAEQYF.

The V gene is TRBV7-2, the J gene TRBJ2-5, with 10 bases lining up with TRBD1. The trim removed 5 bases at V and 5 bases at J, leaving 8 bases unmatched. Germline V gene sequence: CDR1 SGHTA, CDR2 FQGNSA. CDR3 length: 15 residues. The CDR3 DNA sequence: TGTGCCAGCAGCGGTCAGGACAGGGGGTTCGAGACCCAGTACTTC. Residues: CASSGQDRGFETQYF.

This rearrangement joins TRBV27 to TRBJ2-3; 10 positions match TRBD1. CDR1 is MNHEY, CDR2 SMNVEV, per germline (reference sequence). The CDR3 loop spans 15 amino acids. After removal of 4 bases from V and 3 bases from J, the junction contained 4 bases not matched to a gene. CDR3 DNA sequence: TGTGCCAGCAGTTCTCGACAGGGGGCAACAGATACGCAGTATTTT. This encodes CASSSRQGATDTQYF.

This chain uses TRBV6-6 with TRBJ1-1; no clear D gene. Trimming stripped 1 base from V and 5 bases from J, with 11 bases between. CDR3 length equals 14 residues. Germline V lookup: CDR1 MNHNY, CDR2 SVGAGI (reference sequence). In DNA form, the CDR3 reads TGTGCCAGCAGTTACTTACCGGTGTCAACTGAAGCTTTCTTT. Its protein is CASSYLPVSTEAFF.

V is TRBV19 and J is TRBJ2-1; 7 bases align to TRBD2. Germline V gene sequence: CDR1 LNHDA, CDR2 SQIVND (reference sequence). Unmatched junction bases numbered 10, after V lost 3 bases and J lost 5 bases. The CDR3 extends over 16 amino acids. This CDR3 reads CASSIFAGVPNNEQFF. CDR3 coding DNA: TGTGCCAGTAGTATTTTTGCGGGAGTACCCAACAATGAGCAGTTCTTC. Using reference TRBV19 and TRBJ2-1 for the parts outside the CDR3, the full variable domain is DGGITQSPKYLFRKEGQNVTLSCEQNLNHDAMYWYRQDPGQGLRLIYYSQIVNDFQKGDIAEGYSVSREKKESFPLTVTSAQKNPTAFYLCASSIFAGVPNNEQFFGPGTRLTVL.

The chain uses TRBV19 and TRBJ2-6, with a weak D call TRBD2 (5 bases). The CDR3 sequence is 15 residues long. CDR1 and CDR2 from the germline V gene are LNHDA and SQIVND (reference sequence). V was trimmed by 5 bases and J by 0 bases, leaving 8 bases between them. The CDR3 sequence: CASSGLLSGANVLTF. The CDR3 DNA reads as TGTGCCAGTAGTGGACTGCTCTCTGGGGCCAACGTCCTGACTTTC.

CDR3 amino acids: CASSLRTSGPWEQFF. CDR3 DNA: TGTGCCAGCAGCTTGAGGACTAGCGGGCCCTGGGAGCAGTTCTTC. The chain uses TRBV5-8 and TRBJ2-1; 11 positions agree with TRBD2. CDR1 is SGHTS and CDR2 is YDEGEE in the germline V gene. This CDR3 has 15 amino acids. The V segment lost 1 base and the J segment 10 bases; nucleotides outside the gene matches: 7.

J is TRBJ1-1 and V is TRBV5-1; perhaps TRBD1 as D (5 bases). CDR1 is SGHRS and CDR2 is YFSETQ in the germline V gene. This CDR3 is 15 amino acids long. Deletions cut 1 base from V and 4 bases from J, with 14 bases between. The CDR3 DNA reads as TGCGCCAGCAGCTTGAGAGGGGCCGAAGGCACTGAAGCTTTCTTT. The encoded protein is CASSLRGAEGTEAFF.

The J gene is TRBJ2-1, the V gene TRBV27, with TRBD2 matching over 16 bases. In germline, CDR1 is MNHEY, CDR2 SMNVEV (reference sequence). V shed 2 bases, J shed 10 bases, and the junction held 5 bases outside the gene matches. CDR3 length equals 16 residues. The CDR3 DNA is TGTGCCAGCAGTTTACAGGGACTAGCGGGAGGGCCGGAGCAGTTCTTC. It translates to CASSLQGLAGGPEQFF.

The CDR3 DNA reads TGTGCCAGCAGTCAGATTATGGGGGTCCCGAACCGTGAGCAGTTCTTC. It translates to CASSQIMGVPNREQFF. This chain uses TRBV28 with TRBJ2-1, with D perhaps assigned TRBD1 or TRBD2 (5 bases each). The CDR3 runs 16 residues. V gave up 5 bases and J gave up 9 bases, with 23 bases separating them. The V gene's germline CDR1 is MDHEN and CDR2 SYDVKM. The full variable domain, rest sourced from reference TRBV28 and TRBJ2-1, is DVKVTQSSRYLVKRTGEKVFLECVQDMDHENMFWYRQDPGLGLRLIYFSYDVKMKEKGDIPEGYSVSREKKERFSLILESASTNQTSMYLCASSQIMGVPNREQFFGPGTRLTVL.

This chain uses TRBV6-1 with TRBJ1-5; D uncertain. The germline V gene has CDR1 MNHNS and CDR2 SASEGT. The CDR3 spans 14 residues. V lost 0 bases to trimming and J lost 11 bases, with 14 bases between them. This CDR3 is CASSEAGPRKAQHF. The CDR3 coding sequence is TGTGCCAGCAGTGAAGCTGGCCCCCGGAAGGCCCAGCATTTT.